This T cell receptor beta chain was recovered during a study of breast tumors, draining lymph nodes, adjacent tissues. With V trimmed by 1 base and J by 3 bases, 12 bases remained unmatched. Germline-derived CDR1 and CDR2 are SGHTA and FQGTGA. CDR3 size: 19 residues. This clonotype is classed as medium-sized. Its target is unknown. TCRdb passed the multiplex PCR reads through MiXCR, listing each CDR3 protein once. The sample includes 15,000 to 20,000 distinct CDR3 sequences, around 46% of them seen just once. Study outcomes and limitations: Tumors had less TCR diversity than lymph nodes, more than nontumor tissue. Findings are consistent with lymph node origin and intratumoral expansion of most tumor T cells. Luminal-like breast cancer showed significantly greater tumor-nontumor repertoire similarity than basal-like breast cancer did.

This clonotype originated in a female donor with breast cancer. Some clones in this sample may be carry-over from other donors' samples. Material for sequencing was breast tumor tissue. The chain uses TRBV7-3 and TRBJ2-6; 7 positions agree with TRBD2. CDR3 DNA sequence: TGTGCCAGCAGCTTAATAGGGAGGGGAAGGAGTAGTGGGGCCAACGTCCTGACTTTC. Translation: CASSLIGRGRSSGANVLTF.